These T cell receptor beta chains were read from a single sample in a study of blood T cell repertoires in COVID-19. TCRdb's table, derived via immunoSEQ multiplex PCR, lists solely in-frame clones and lacks some. The sample shows just over 250,000 clones, approximately 91% of them seen only once. The sequenced sample consisted of peripheral blood. Receptors were obtained from a person between 18 and 30 years old with COVID-19, enrolled during active disease. CDR3s include the opening cysteine and the closing phenylalanine or tryptophan. The D gene is left open where the match is weak. Size is omitted from some rows. Given values are once, few, many or a class for expanded clones.

V gene,D gene,J gene,clone size,CDR3 protein,CDR3 DNA
TRBV6-1,-,TRBJ2-7,-,CASSEAGQTYEQYF,TGTGCCAGCAGTGAAGCGGGGCAGACATACGAGCAGTACTTC
TRBV29-1,-,TRBJ2-7,-,CSVRSFGAADEQYF,TGCAGCGTTCGCTCGTTTGGGGCGGCGGACGAGCAGTACTTC
TRBV19,TRBD2,TRBJ2-3,-,CATLESGGDTQYF,TGTGCCACCTTGGAGTCGGGGGGGGATACGCAGTATTTT
TRBV15,-,TRBJ2-5,-,CATSPDSLETQYF,TGTGCCACCAGCCCGGACAGTCTGGAGACCCAGTACTTC
TRBV7-9,TRBD1,TRBJ1-2,few,CASSPSTGGDPYGYTF,TGTGCCAGCAGTCCCTCGACAGGGGGAGACCCCTATGGCTACACCTTC
TRBV28,-,TRBJ2-7,-,CASRPQGPGEQYF,TGTGCCAGCAGACCGCAGGGGCCCGGCGAGCAGTACTTC
TRBV12-3/TRBV12-4,TRBD2,TRBJ2-7,-,CASSGRSYEQYF,TGTGCCAGCAGCGGGAGGTCCTACGAGCAGTACTTC
TRBV20-1,TRBD2,TRBJ2-3,-,CSASSPFGLAASTDTQYF,TGCAGTGCTAGTTCTCCCTTTGGACTAGCGGCGAGCACAGATACGCAGTATTTT
TRBV7-9,TRBD1,TRBJ1-6,-,CASSLWDRANSPLHF,TGTGCCAGCAGCTTATGGGACAGGGCTAATTCACCCCTCCACTTT
TRBV3-1/TRBV3-2,-,TRBJ1-4,-,CASSPGGKLFF,TGTGCCAGCAGCCCCGGTGGAAAACTGTTTTTT
TRBV7-6,-,TRBJ2-7,-,CASSLSTGSSYEQYF,TGTGCCAGCAGCTTATCCACGGGAAGCTCCTACGAGCAGTACTTC
TRBV6-5,-,TRBJ1-2,-,CASSSHQRGRDYGYTF,TGTGCCAGCAGTTCCCATCAGCGGGGGCGGGACTATGGCTACACCTTC
TRBV11-2,-,TRBJ2-1,-,CASSLEGAPYNEQFF,TGTGCCAGCAGCTTAGAGGGGGCGCCTTACAATGAGCAGTTCTTC
TRBV11-3,-,TRBJ1-1,-,CASSLEQGAAFF,TGTGCCAGCAGCTTAGAACAGGGAGCGGCTTTCTTT
TRBV28,TRBD1,TRBJ1-6,-,CASSWTGGDYNSPLHF,TGTGCCAGCAGCTGGACAGGGGGCGACTATAATTCACCCCTCCACTTT
TRBV14,-,TRBJ1-1,once,CASSHSGGPTEAFF,TGTGCCAGCAGCCATAGCGGGGGGCCGACTGAAGCTTTCTTT
TRBV9,-,TRBJ2-7,-,CASNVNGGLEDEQYF,TGTGCCAGCAATGTCAACGGGGGTCTCGAGGACGAGCAGTACTTC
TRBV18,-,TRBJ1-2,-,CASSPYDSYGYTF,TGTGCCAGCTCACCCTACGACAGTTATGGCTACACCTTC
TRBV11-2,-,TRBJ2-1,-,CASSLGGGGSSYNEQFF,TGTGCCAGCAGCTTAGGGGGGGGCGGGAGCTCCTACAATGAGCAGTTCTTC
TRBV3-1/TRBV3-2,-,TRBJ1-6,-,CASSQPGYNSPLHF,TGTGCCAGCAGCCAACCGGGCTATAATTCACCCCTCCACTTT
TRBV2,-,TRBJ1-1,-,CASSEYYQAFF,TGTGCCAGCAGTGAATACTATCAAGCTTTCTTT
TRBV2,TRBD1,TRBJ2-1,-,CASIGGTGSYNEQFF,TGTGCCAGCATAGGAGGGACAGGGTCCTACAATGAGCAGTTCTTC
TRBV14,TRBD2,TRBJ2-7,-,CASSQNPGTSGTEYF,TGTGCCAGCAGCCAAAATCCCGGGACTAGCGGTACTGAGTACTTC
TRBV28,TRBD1,TRBJ2-4,-,CASNSIDRGIQYF,TGTGCCAGCAATTCAATCGACAGGGGCATTCAGTACTTC
TRBV3-1/TRBV3-2,TRBD1,TRBJ2-7,-,CASGYTGGYSYEQYF,TGTGCCAGCGGCTATACAGGGGGATACTCCTACGAGCAGTACTTC
TRBV27,TRBD1,TRBJ2-2,-,CASSFGVDGTVGELFF,TGTGCCAGCAGTTTTGGCGTTGACGGGACAGTCGGGGAGCTGTTTTTT
TRBV30,-,TRBJ1-4,-,CAWSVSRLEEKLFF,TGTGCCTGGAGTGTCTCCCGATTGGAGGAAAAACTGTTTTTT
TRBV6-5,-,TRBJ1-5,-,CASSQIGDQPQHF,TGTGCCAGCAGCCAGATAGGGGATCAGCCCCAGCATTTT
TRBV10-2,-,TRBJ1-6,few,CASSVGDNNSPLHF,TGCGCCAGCAGTGTAGGAGATAATAATTCACCCCTCCACTTT
TRBV5-1,-,TRBJ1-1,-,CASSLAWNTEAFF,TGCGCCAGCAGCTTGGCTTGGAACACTGAAGCTTTCTTT
TRBV19,TRBD1,TRBJ2-4,-,CASSIEQGVAKNIQYF,TGTGCCAGTAGTATAGAGCAGGGGGTAGCCAAAAACATTCAGTACTTC
TRBV19,TRBD1,TRBJ1-5,-,CASTPTGLGQPQHF,TGTGCCAGTACCCCGACAGGGCTTGGTCAGCCCCAGCATTTT
TRBV2,-,TRBJ2-5,once,CAANREVETQYF,TGTGCCGCAAACAGGGAAGTGGAGACCCAGTACTTC
TRBV19,TRBD1,TRBJ1-5,-,CASRGEDRPFNQPQHF,TGTGCCAGTAGAGGGGAGGACAGGCCTTTCAATCAGCCCCAGCATTTT
TRBV2,TRBD1,TRBJ2-1,-,CASIRDSGFDEQFF,TGTGCCAGCATACGGGACAGTGGGTTTGATGAGCAGTTCTTC
TRBV29-1,TRBD1,TRBJ2-4,-,CSVTGQGNIQYF,TGCAGCGTTACGGGACAGGGAAACATTCAGTACTTC
TRBV30,TRBD2,TRBJ2-3,-,CAWSAGGDTQYF,TGTGCCTGGAGTGCGGGAGGGGATACGCAGTATTTT
TRBV7-9,-,TRBJ2-5,-,CASSLVRGAETQYF,TGTGCCAGCAGCTTAGTACGGGGAGCAGAGACCCAGTACTTC